This entry features one T cell receptor (beta chain) sequence. No antigen is known for it. V trimming: 4 bases; J trimming: 0 bases; junction bases outside the gene matches: 9. This CDR3 has 18 amino acids. Germline assignment: CDR1 MNHNS and CDR2 SASEGT. Measured with immunoSEQ multiplex PCR; TCRdb has only the in-frame clones, and not every one. This table has over 120,000 clones, roughly 89% appearing once. The entry originates in a study of cytomegalovirus exposure and HLA in healthy donors. Study-wide context: The 120 or so validation repertoires were produced on the same platform as the roughly 700 repertoires of the first cohort. This was reported in a later analysis.

Study-wide points: The finding came from a later analysis; first-cohort TCR clusters tended to co-occur in the roughly 110 validation repertoires. As was reported, the classifier diagnosed cytomegalovirus status with high specificity and sensitivity. Overall, approximately 150 TCR beta chains were annotated as cytomegalovirus-associated.

The TCR was taken from a woman under 30 in good health and CMV-seropositive. The V and J genes are TRBV6-1 and TRBJ1-6, with TRBD1 matching 7 bases. Sequences were obtained from PBMCs. The CDR3 reads CASSAQGIGSSYNSPLHF. The CDR3 DNA reads as TGTGCCAGCAGTGCACAGGGGATAGGGAGCTCCTATAATTCACCCCTCCACTTT.